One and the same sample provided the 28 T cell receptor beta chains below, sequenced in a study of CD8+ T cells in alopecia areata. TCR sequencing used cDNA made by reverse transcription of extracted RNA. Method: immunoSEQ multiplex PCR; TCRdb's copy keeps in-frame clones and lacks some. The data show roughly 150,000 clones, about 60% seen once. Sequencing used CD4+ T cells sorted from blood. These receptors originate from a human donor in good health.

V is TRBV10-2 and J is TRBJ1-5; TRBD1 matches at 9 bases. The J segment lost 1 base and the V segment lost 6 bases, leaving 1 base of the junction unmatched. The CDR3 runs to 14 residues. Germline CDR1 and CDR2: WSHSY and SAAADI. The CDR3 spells CASRGQGSNQPQHF. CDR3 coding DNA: TGCGCCAGCAGGGGACAGGGCAGCAATCAGCCCCAGCATTTT.

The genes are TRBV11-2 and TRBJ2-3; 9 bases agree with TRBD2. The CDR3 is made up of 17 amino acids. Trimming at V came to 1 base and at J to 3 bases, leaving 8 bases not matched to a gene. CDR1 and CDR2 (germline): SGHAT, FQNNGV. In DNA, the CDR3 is TGTGCCAGCAGCTTAGCGATCGGTAGCGGGAGAACAGATACGCAGTATTTT. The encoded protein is CASSLAIGSGRTDTQYF.

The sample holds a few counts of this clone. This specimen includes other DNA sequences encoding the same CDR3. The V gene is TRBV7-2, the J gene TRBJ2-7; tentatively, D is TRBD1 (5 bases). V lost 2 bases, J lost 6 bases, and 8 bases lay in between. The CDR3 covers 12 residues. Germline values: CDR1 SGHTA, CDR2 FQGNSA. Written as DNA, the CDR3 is TGTGCCAGCAGCTTAAGTAGGGGCGAGCAGTACTTC. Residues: CASSLSRGEQYF.

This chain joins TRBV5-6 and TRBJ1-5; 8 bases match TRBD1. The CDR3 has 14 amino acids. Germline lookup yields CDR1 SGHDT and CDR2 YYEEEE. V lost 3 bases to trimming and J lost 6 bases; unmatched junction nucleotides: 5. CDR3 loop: CASSSGQGTQPQHF. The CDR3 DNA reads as TGTGCCAGCAGCTCCGGACAGGGAACTCAGCCCCAGCATTTT.

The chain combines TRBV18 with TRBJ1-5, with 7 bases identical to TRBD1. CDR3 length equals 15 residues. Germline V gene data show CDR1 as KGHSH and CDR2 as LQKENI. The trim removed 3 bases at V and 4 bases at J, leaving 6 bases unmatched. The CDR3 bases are TGTGCCAGCTCACCGATGGGGACAGTAAATCAGCCCCAGCATTTT. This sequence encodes CASSPMGTVNQPQHF. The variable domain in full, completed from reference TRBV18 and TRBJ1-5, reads NAGVMQNPRHLVRRRGQEARLRCSPMKGHSHVYWYRQLPEEGLKFMVYLQKENIIDESGMPKERFSAEFPKEGPSILRIQQVVRGDSAAYFCASSPMGTVNQPQHFGDGTRLSIL.

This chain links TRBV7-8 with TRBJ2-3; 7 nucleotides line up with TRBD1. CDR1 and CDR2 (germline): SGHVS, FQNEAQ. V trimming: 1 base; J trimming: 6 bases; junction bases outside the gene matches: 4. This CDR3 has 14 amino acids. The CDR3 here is CASSLGQGIDTQYF. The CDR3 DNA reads TGTGCCAGCAGCTTAGGACAGGGAATCGATACGCAGTATTTT. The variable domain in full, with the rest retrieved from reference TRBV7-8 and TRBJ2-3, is GAGVSQSPRYKVAKRGQDVALRCDPISGHVSLFWYQQALGQGPEFLTYFQNEAQLDKSGLPSDRFFAERPEGSVSTLKIQRTQQEDSAVYLCASSLGQGIDTQYFGPGTRLTVL.

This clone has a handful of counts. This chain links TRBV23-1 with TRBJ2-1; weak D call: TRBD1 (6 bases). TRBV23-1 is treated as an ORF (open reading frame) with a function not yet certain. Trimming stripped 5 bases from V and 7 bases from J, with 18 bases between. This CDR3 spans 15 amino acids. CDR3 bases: TGCGCCAGCAGTAATCTAACAGGGATGGTGAATGAGCAGTTCTTC. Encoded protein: CASSNLTGMVNEQFF.

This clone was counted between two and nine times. Written as DNA, the CDR3 is TGTGCCAGCAGCGTAGGGAGCCAACCCACTAACTATGGCTACACCTTC. It yields the protein CASSVGSQPTNYGYTF. V usage is TRBV9 and J usage is TRBJ1-2; D gene unclear. Germline CDR1 SGDLS, CDR2 YYNGEE. CDR3 length: 16 residues. Between the trimmed V and J ends, which lost 0 bases and 0 bases, there was a span of 12 bases.

The CDR3 DNA follows: TGCAGTATACGAGGTGACTATGGCTACACCTTC. It specifies CSIRGDYGYTF. The rearrangement links TRBV29-1 to TRBJ1-2; D is uncertain. The germline V gene has CDR1 SQVTM and CDR2 ANQGSEA. The CDR3 runs 11 residues.

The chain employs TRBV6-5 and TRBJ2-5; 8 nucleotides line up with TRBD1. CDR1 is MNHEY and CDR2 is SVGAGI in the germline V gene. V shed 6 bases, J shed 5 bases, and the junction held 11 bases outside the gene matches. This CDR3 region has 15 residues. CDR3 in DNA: TGTGCCAGCAGCGGCCAAGGACAGGGTATTGAGACCCAGTACTTC. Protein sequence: CASSGQGQGIETQYF.

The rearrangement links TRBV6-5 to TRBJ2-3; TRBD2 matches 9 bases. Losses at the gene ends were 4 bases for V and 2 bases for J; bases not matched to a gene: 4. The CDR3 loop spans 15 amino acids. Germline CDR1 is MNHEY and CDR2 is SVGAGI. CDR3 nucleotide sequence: TGTGCCAGCAGTTTTGCTAGCGGGACCACAGATACGCAGTATTTT. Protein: CASSFASGTTDTQYF.

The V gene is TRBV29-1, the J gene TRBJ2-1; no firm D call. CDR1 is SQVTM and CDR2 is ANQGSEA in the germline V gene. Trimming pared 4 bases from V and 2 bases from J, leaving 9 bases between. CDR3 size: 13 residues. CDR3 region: CSVAEDTYNEQFF. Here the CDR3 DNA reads TGCAGCGTTGCGGAAGACACCTACAATGAGCAGTTCTTC.

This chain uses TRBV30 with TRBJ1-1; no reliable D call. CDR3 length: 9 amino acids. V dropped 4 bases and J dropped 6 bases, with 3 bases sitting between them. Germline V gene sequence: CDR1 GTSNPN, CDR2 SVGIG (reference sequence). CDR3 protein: CAWTAEAFF. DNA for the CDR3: TGTGCCTGGACCGCTGAAGCTTTCTTT.

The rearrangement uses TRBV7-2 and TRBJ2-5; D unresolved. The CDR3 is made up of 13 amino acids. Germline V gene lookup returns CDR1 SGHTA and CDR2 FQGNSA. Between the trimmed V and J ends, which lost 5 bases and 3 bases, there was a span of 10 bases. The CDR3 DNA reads TGTGCCAGCAGCCTACGACGGAAAGAGACCCAGTACTTC. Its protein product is CASSLRRKETQYF.

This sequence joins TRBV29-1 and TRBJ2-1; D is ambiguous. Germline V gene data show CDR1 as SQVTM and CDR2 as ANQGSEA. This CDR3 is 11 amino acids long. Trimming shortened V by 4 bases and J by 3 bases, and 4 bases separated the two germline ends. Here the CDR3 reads CSVGHYNEQFF. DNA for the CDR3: TGCAGCGTTGGACACTACAATGAGCAGTTCTTC.

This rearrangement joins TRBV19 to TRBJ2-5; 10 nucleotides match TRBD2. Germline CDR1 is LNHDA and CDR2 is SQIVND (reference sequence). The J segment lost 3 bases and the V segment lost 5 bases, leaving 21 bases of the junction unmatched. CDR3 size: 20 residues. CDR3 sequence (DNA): TGTGCCAGTAGTGTGTCCCTTCTAGCGGGAGTGACGACGAAGAAAGAGACCCAGTACTTC. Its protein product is CASSVSLLAGVTTKKETQYF.

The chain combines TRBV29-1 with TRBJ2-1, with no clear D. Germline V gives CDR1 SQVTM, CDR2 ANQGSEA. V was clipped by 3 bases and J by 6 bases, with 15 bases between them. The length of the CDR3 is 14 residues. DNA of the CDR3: TGCAGCGTTGACGGGCTACGGTCCCTCAATGAGCAGTTCTTC. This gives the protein CSVDGLRSLNEQFF.

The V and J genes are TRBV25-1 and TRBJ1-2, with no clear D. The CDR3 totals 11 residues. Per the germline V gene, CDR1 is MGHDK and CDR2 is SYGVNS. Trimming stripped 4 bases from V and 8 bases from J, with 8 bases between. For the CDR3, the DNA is TGTGCCAGCAGTGGCGGGTGGGGCTACACCTTC. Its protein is CASSGGWGYTF.

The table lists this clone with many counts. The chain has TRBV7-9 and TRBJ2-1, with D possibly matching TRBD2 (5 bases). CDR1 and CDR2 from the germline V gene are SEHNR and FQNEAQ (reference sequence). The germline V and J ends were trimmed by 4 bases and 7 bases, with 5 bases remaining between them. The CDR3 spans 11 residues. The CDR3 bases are TGTGCCAGCAGCTCGGGAAATGAGCAGTTCTTC. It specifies CASSSGNEQFF.

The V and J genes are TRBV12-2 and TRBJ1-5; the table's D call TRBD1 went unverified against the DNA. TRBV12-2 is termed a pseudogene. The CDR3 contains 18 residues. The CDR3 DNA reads TGTGCAAGTCGCTGCCCAGGGTTTGCCATCTATAGCAATCAGCCCCAGCATTTT. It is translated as CASRCPGFAIYSNQPQHF.

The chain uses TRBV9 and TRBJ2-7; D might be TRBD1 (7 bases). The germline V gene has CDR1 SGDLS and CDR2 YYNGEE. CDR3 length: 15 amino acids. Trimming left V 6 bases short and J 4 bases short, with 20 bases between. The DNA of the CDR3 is TGTGCCAGCACCCCAGGGGAACAGGGGAGGTACGAGCAGTACTTC. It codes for CASTPGEQGRYEQYF.

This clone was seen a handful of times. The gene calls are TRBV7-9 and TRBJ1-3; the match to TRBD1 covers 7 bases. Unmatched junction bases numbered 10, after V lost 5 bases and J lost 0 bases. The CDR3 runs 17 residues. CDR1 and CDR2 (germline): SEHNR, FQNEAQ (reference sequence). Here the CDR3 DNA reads TGTGCCAGCAGCCCGATACAGGGGTCGAGCTCTGGAAACACCATATATTTT. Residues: CASSPIQGSSSGNTIYF.

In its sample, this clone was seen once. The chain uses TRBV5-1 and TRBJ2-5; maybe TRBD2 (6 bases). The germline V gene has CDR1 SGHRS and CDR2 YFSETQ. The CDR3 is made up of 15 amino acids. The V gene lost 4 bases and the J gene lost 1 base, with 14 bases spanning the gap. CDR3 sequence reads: CASSQVGGSQETQYF. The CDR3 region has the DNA TGCGCCAGCAGCCAGGTCGGGGGATCCCAAGAGACCCAGTACTTC.

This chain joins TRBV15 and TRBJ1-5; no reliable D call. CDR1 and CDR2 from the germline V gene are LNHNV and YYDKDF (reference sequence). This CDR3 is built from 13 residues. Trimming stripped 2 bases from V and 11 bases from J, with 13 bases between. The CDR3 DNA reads TGTGCCACCAGCAGAACCAGGACGGTAGCCCAGCATTTT. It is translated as CATSRTRTVAQHF.

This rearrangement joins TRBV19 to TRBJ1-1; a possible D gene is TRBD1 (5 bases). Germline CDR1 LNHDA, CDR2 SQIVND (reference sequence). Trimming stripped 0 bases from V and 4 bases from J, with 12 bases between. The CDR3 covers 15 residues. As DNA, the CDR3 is TGTGCCAGTAGTATAGAAGGCAGGGCTATCACTGAAGCTTTCTTT. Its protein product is CASSIEGRAITEAFF.

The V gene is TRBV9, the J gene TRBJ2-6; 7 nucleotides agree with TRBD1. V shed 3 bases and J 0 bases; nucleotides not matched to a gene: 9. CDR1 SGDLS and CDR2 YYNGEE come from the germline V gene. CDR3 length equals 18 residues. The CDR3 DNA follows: TGTGCCAGCAGCGGAACGGACAGGATCCACTCTGGGGCCAACGTCCTGACTTTC. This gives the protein CASSGTDRIHSGANVLTF.

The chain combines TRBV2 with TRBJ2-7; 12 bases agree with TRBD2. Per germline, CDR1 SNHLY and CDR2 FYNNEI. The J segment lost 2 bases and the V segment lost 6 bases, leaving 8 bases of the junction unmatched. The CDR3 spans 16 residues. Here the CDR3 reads CASRAGLAGGTYEQYF. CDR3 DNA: TGTGCCAGCAGGGCGGGACTAGCGGGTGGAACCTACGAGCAGTACTTC.

CDR3 coding DNA: TGCAGCCCCTACAGGGCCTACGAGCAGTACTTC. This codes for CSPYRAYEQYF. The V and J genes are TRBV29-1 and TRBJ2-7; possibly TRBD1 for D (6 bases). This CDR3 is built from 11 residues. Trimming pared 8 bases from V and 2 bases from J, leaving 10 bases between. CDR1 and CDR2 from the germline V gene are SQVTM and ANQGSEA.